This T cell receptor beta chain was documented in a study of shared clonotypes between healthy human individuals. Produced via immunoSEQ multiplex PCR; TCRdb's table is partial and in-frame only. This sample has 550,000 to 700,000 clones, with 55% to 85% found just once. The donor population consisted of healthy HIV-negative adults with no recent acute infections or vaccinations. This CDR3 comprises 14 residues. Germline values: CDR1 MGHRA, CDR2 YSYEKL. Deletions cut 6 bases from V and 3 bases from J, with 13 bases between. The chain couples TRBV4-1 to TRBJ2-3; D unclear. The clonotype originates from a woman aged 25 to 39 in good health. Sequences were obtained from memory CD4+ T cells sorted from blood. Indicated subset: CD45RA-negative fraction. CDR3 nucleotides: TGCGCCAGCAGTCGAGTGGGCTTAACAGATACGCAGTATTTT. Translating it yields CASSRVGLTDTQYF.